This entry lists 16 T cell receptor beta chains sequenced from one sample in a study of blood T cell repertoires in COVID-19. The data were produced by immunoSEQ multiplex PCR, yet TCRdb's version contains in-frame clones alone and is incomplete. The top ten hold approximately 3.1% of the sample, which has around 360,000 clones, roughly 84% seen once. Sequenced input: PBMCs or T cells enriched from blood (not recorded which). Receptor source: a woman aged 25 to 45 who had recovered from COVID-19.

This clone has just a few counts. V is TRBV19 and J is TRBJ1-3; TRBD1 matches 10 bases. V trimming: 6 bases; J trimming: 0 bases; junction bases outside the gene matches: 5. From germline, CDR1 is LNHDA and CDR2 SQIVND (reference sequence). This CDR3 comprises 16 residues. The DNA for the CDR3 is TGTGCCAGTAGGGGGACAGGGGAATACTCTGGAAACACCATATATTTT. It encodes CASRGTGEYSGNTIYF.

The chain is built from TRBV5-4 and TRBJ2-1; 8 bases match TRBD2. V lost 6 bases and J lost 5; bases outside the gene matches: 13. This CDR3 is 16 amino acids long. The germline V gene encodes CDR1 SGHNT and CDR2 YYREEE (reference sequence). CDR3 sequence (DNA): TGTGCCAGCACCCTCCGAGCGGGGGAGGGGGACAATGAGCAGTTCTTC. Translation gives CASTLRAGEGDNEQFF.

V usage is TRBV7-3 and J usage is TRBJ2-1; 8 bases fit TRBD1. The CDR3 sequence is 13 residues long. Germline V gene lookup returns CDR1 SGHTA and CDR2 FQGTGA. The V segment lost 5 bases and the J segment 4 bases; nucleotides outside the gene matches: 1. The CDR3 loop is CASSGQGYNEQFF. CDR3 in DNA: TGTGCCAGCAGCGGACAGGGTTACAATGAGCAGTTCTTC.

V is TRBV7-8 and J is TRBJ2-3, with TRBD2 as a possible D gene (6 bases). CDR3 length: 15 amino acids. Per the germline V gene, CDR1 is SGHVS and CDR2 is FQNEAQ. Trimming took 8 bases from V and 4 from J, leaving 19 bases between them. The CDR3 loop reads CASRIELAASDTQYF. The DNA for the CDR3 is TGTGCCAGCCGGATCGAACTAGCAGCCTCAGATACGCAGTATTTT.

V and J are TRBV6-5 and TRBJ1-6; no clear D gene. Germline V gene lookup returns CDR1 MNHEY and CDR2 SVGAGI. The length of the CDR3 is 14 residues. Trimming shortened V by 0 bases and J by 8 bases, and 8 bases separated the two germline ends. Here the CDR3 DNA reads TGTGCCAGCAGTTACTCGGGAGGCGATTCACCCCTCCACTTT. As protein: CASSYSGGDSPLHF.

V gene TRBV4-2 combines with J gene TRBJ1-1; no clear D. V gave up 0 bases and J gave up 7 bases, with 12 bases separating them. Germline V lookup: CDR1 LGHNA, CDR2 YNFKEQ. This CDR3 comprises 14 residues. This CDR3 is CASSQEVSGGEAFF. The DNA of the CDR3 is TGTGCCAGCAGCCAAGAAGTCTCGGGTGGTGAAGCTTTCTTT.

This clone has only a few counts. The CDR3 sequence is CASSQRGSGRGGETQYF. The CDR3 DNA reads as TGTGCCAGCAGCCAGAGGGGTAGCGGGAGAGGAGGGGAGACCCAGTACTTC. J is TRBJ2-5 and V is TRBV3-1 (or the pseudogene TRBV3-2); 9 bases line up with TRBD2. The CDR3 length is 17 residues. The germline CDR1 and CDR2 sequences are LGHDT and YNNKEL (reference sequence). Trimming cost V 3 bases and J 5 bases; bases outside gene matches: 13.

This sequence joins TRBV9 and TRBJ2-4, with 10 positions matching TRBD2. This CDR3 contains 15 residues. V trimming: 7 bases; J trimming: 7 bases; junction bases outside the gene matches: 11. Per germline, CDR1 SGDLS and CDR2 YYNGEE. The CDR3: CASGGAGGPGNIQYF. The CDR3 DNA sequence: TGTGCCAGCGGTGGAGCGGGGGGGCCAGGGAACATTCAGTACTTC.

The chain employs TRBV9 and TRBJ2-2; D gene unclear. The CDR3 has 15 residues. The V gene's germline CDR1 is SGDLS and CDR2 YYNGEE. Trimming left V 0 bases short and J 1 base short, with 7 bases between. The CDR3: CASSVVGWNTGELFF. The CDR3 bases are TGTGCCAGCAGCGTAGTCGGGTGGAACACCGGGGAGCTGTTTTTT.

The chain links TRBV19 to TRBJ2-3; a possible D gene is TRBD2 (6 bases). Germline V gives CDR1 LNHDA, CDR2 SQIVND (reference sequence). V was trimmed by 4 bases and J by 6 bases, leaving 23 bases between them. The length of the CDR3 is 17 residues. Here the CDR3 reads CASSTQDWVGGPDTQYF. The CDR3 nucleotides are TGTGCCAGTAGTACCCAGGACTGGGTGGGGGGTCCGGATACGCAGTATTTT.

The V call is TRBV5-1, the J call TRBJ2-7; 8 bases are shared with TRBD2. Germline CDR1 is SGHRS and CDR2 is YFSETQ. V shed 4 bases, J shed 2 bases, and the junction held 5 bases outside the gene matches. CDR3 length: 14 residues. The CDR3 is CASSPGLGTYEQYF. The CDR3 bases are TGCGCCAGCAGCCCGGGACTAGGAACCTACGAGCAGTACTTC.

V gene TRBV5-1 combines with J gene TRBJ2-7; 8 nucleotides align to TRBD2. The CDR3 totals 16 residues. CDR1 SGHRS and CDR2 YFSETQ come from the germline V gene. J gave up 4 bases and V 1 base, and 10 bases lay outside the gene matches. CDR3 region: CASSLPGREGWYEQYF. CDR3 nucleotides: TGCGCCAGCAGCTTGCCCGGGAGGGAGGGGTGGTACGAGCAGTACTTC.

CDR3 DNA sequence: TGTGCCAGCAGCTTGGAGGGGACAGAGAACAATGAAAAACTGTTTTTT. Translated, it gives CASSLEGTENNEKLFF. The chain uses TRBV5-4 and TRBJ1-4; TRBD1 aligns across 7 bases. Germline V gives CDR1 SGHNT, CDR2 YYREEE (reference sequence). The CDR3 sequence is 16 residues long. V shed 0 bases, J shed 5 bases, and the junction held 7 bases outside the gene matches.

The V call is TRBV25-1, the J call TRBJ1-4; D call uncertain. Germline values: CDR1 MGHDK, CDR2 SYGVNS. The CDR3 totals 12 residues. V was clipped by 6 bases and J by 0 bases, with 2 bases between them. The CDR3 bases are TGTGCCAGCAGCGCAACTAATGAAAAACTGTTTTTT. Translated: CASSATNEKLFF.

The chain employs TRBV5-1 and TRBJ2-1, with 14 bases that match TRBD2. Trimming at V came to 4 bases and at J to 7 bases, leaving 4 bases not matched to a gene. This CDR3 has 15 residues. Germline V gene sequence: CDR1 SGHRS, CDR2 YFSETQ. This CDR3 is CASSPTSGGVNEQFF. CDR3 DNA sequence: TGCGCCAGCAGCCCGACTAGCGGGGGGGTAAATGAGCAGTTCTTC.

The V gene is TRBV18, the J gene TRBJ2-1, with 10 positions matching TRBD2. The CDR3 has 15 amino acids. CDR1 is KGHSH and CDR2 is LQKENI in the germline V gene. Trimming removed 6 bases from V and 5 bases from J; junction bases left unmatched: 7. The CDR3 sequence is CASSPLSGRDNEQFF. The DNA for the CDR3 is TGTGCCAGCTCGCCATTAAGCGGGAGGGACAATGAGCAGTTCTTC.